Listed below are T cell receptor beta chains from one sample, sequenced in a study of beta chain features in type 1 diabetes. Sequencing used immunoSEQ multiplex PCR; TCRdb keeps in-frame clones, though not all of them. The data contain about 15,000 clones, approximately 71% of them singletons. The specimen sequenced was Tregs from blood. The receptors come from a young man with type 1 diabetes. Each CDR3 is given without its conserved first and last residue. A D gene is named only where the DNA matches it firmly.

cdr3_aa: ASSYGQGPQY; j_call: TRBJ2-3; v_call: TRBV7-9; d_call: TRBD1
cdr3_aa: ATSTGEETQY; j_call: TRBJ2-5; v_call: TRBV15; d_call: -
cdr3_aa: AISLRLAGAGNEQF; j_call: TRBJ2-1; v_call: TRBV10-3; d_call: TRBD2
cdr3_aa: ASSPFETSGKPNEQF; j_call: TRBJ2-1; v_call: TRBV18; d_call: TRBD2
cdr3_aa: ASSLAGQGRVYEQY; j_call: TRBJ2-7; v_call: TRBV5-4; d_call: -
cdr3_aa: STNGLAGVADTQY; j_call: TRBJ2-3; v_call: TRBV29-1; d_call: TRBD2
cdr3_aa: ASSVTGTPNEKLF; j_call: TRBJ1-4; v_call: TRBV9; d_call: -
cdr3_aa: SVVLEGTANYGYT; j_call: TRBJ1-2; v_call: TRBV29-1; d_call: -
cdr3_aa: ASSVEDGGDYGYT; j_call: TRBJ1-2; v_call: TRBV9; d_call: -
cdr3_aa: ASSAGLAGATKSF; j_call: TRBJ2-1; v_call: TRBV9; d_call: TRBD2
cdr3_aa: ASSPVLASIQY; j_call: TRBJ2-4; v_call: TRBV4-1; d_call: -
cdr3_aa: ASSLGRGPDGYT; j_call: TRBJ1-2; v_call: TRBV7-9; d_call: TRBD1
cdr3_aa: ASSLEQGAGTDTQY; j_call: TRBJ2-3; v_call: TRBV7-9; d_call: TRBD1
cdr3_aa: ASRVTTHQPQH; j_call: TRBJ1-5; v_call: TRBV6-1; d_call: -
cdr3_aa: ASSLRGGDEQF; j_call: TRBJ2-1; v_call: TRBV7-2; d_call: -
cdr3_aa: ASRDRNEKLF; j_call: TRBJ1-4; v_call: TRBV19; d_call: TRBD1
cdr3_aa: ASSEWNGGGFGELF; j_call: TRBJ2-2; v_call: TRBV19; d_call: -
cdr3_aa: ASGGVPQETQY; j_call: TRBJ2-5; v_call: TRBV6-6; d_call: TRBD2
cdr3_aa: ASSLGIQGLHTDTQY; j_call: TRBJ2-3; v_call: TRBV7-9; d_call: -
cdr3_aa: ASSLGPIPGIAGVPSYNEQF; j_call: TRBJ2-1; v_call: TRBV5-1; d_call: TRBD2
cdr3_aa: ASSLAMEGSGSGEQY; j_call: TRBJ2-7; v_call: TRBV11-1; d_call: TRBD2
cdr3_aa: ASRSGTGRSSDTGELF; j_call: TRBJ2-2; v_call: TRBV2; d_call: TRBD1
cdr3_aa: ASTVAGGVYNEQF; j_call: TRBJ2-1; v_call: TRBV4-1; d_call: TRBD2
cdr3_aa: ASSFSGRDTGELF; j_call: TRBJ2-2; v_call: TRBV5-1; d_call: TRBD2
cdr3_aa: ASSLGAGASEAF; j_call: TRBJ1-1; v_call: TRBV5-4; d_call: -
cdr3_aa: ASSSLGGGANEQF; j_call: TRBJ2-1; v_call: TRBV6-6; d_call: TRBD2
cdr3_aa: ASSQWTGTRETQY; j_call: TRBJ2-5; v_call: TRBV7-2; d_call: TRBD1
cdr3_aa: ASSEGTGGKQY; j_call: TRBJ2-7; v_call: TRBV6-1; d_call: TRBD2
cdr3_aa: ASRTMGGETQY; j_call: TRBJ2-5; v_call: TRBV6-5; d_call: -
cdr3_aa: SVRDRANYGYT; j_call: TRBJ1-2; v_call: TRBV29-1; d_call: TRBD1
cdr3_aa: ASSPGGQSVTNYGYT; j_call: TRBJ1-2; v_call: TRBV18; d_call: -
cdr3_aa: ASSGTGALNQPQH; j_call: TRBJ1-5; v_call: TRBV2; d_call: TRBD1
cdr3_aa: ASKAGGEKLF; j_call: TRBJ1-4; v_call: TRBV4-1; d_call: TRBD1
cdr3_aa: ASSGQGLDYGYT; j_call: TRBJ1-2; v_call: TRBV2; d_call: -
cdr3_aa: ASSTWSGTSGNNEQF; j_call: TRBJ2-1; v_call: TRBV27; d_call: TRBD2
cdr3_aa: ASSLGAGSSYNEQF; j_call: TRBJ2-1; v_call: TRBV7-2; d_call: -
cdr3_aa: ASSSRVRHEQY; j_call: TRBJ2-7; v_call: TRBV6-5; d_call: -
cdr3_aa: ASSLGMGLANTDTQY; j_call: TRBJ2-3; v_call: TRBV7-2; d_call: TRBD2
cdr3_aa: ASSLRTGGGGYT; j_call: TRBJ1-2; v_call: TRBV5-6; d_call: TRBD1
cdr3_aa: ASSKRTTRATLNTGELF; j_call: TRBJ2-2; v_call: TRBV19; d_call: -
cdr3_aa: ASSPAPAGGHNTQY; j_call: TRBJ2-3; v_call: TRBV5-1; d_call: TRBD2
cdr3_aa: SVGGTGSYEQY; j_call: TRBJ2-7; v_call: TRBV29-1; d_call: TRBD1
cdr3_aa: ASSSFEGEKLF; j_call: TRBJ1-4; v_call: TRBV11-2; d_call: -
cdr3_aa: ASSLNANNSPLH; j_call: TRBJ1-6; v_call: TRBV7-9; d_call: -
cdr3_aa: ASSSTSGHEGEQY; j_call: TRBJ2-7; v_call: TRBV5-1; d_call: TRBD2
cdr3_aa: ASSYSDRETQY; j_call: TRBJ2-5; v_call: TRBV6-5; d_call: -
cdr3_aa: ASSAATTGGTEAF; j_call: TRBJ1-1; v_call: TRBV18; d_call: TRBD1
cdr3_aa: ASSDMTGGRNIQY; j_call: TRBJ2-4; v_call: TRBV7-9; d_call: TRBD1
cdr3_aa: ASSPNLGPLQETQY; j_call: TRBJ2-5; v_call: TRBV7-9; d_call: -
cdr3_aa: AAAGAPTDTQY; j_call: TRBJ2-3; v_call: TRBV11-2; d_call: -
cdr3_aa: ASRGTSGGYEQY; j_call: TRBJ2-7; v_call: TRBV6-1; d_call: TRBD2
cdr3_aa: ASSKDGTAIYQPQH; j_call: TRBJ1-5; v_call: TRBV21-1; d_call: -
cdr3_aa: ASSERGRSQGRQPQH; j_call: TRBJ1-5; v_call: TRBV2; d_call: -